The clone carrying this TCR beta chain was counted a few times. These data come from a study of blood T cell repertoires in COVID-19. The data were produced by immunoSEQ multiplex PCR, yet TCRdb's version contains in-frame clones alone and is incomplete. This sample has 350,000 to 400,000 clones, with around nine tenths found just once. The sequencing input was PBMCs or T cells enriched from blood (not recorded which). This receptor was taken from a woman aged 25 to 39 with acute COVID-19.

CDR3 nucleotide sequence: TGTGCCAGCAGCCGCGGACATCACTCCACCTTC. Translating gives CASSRGHHSTF. The chain couples TRBV5-8 to TRBJ1-2; weak D call: TRBD1 (5 bases). CDR1 is SGHTS and CDR2 is YDEGEE in the germline V gene. The CDR3 spans 11 residues. V dropped 4 bases and J dropped 13 bases, with 14 bases sitting between them.